This T cell receptor beta chain was retrieved from a study of CD8+CD57+ T cells in acquired aplastic anemia (dated by TCRdb to 2017 to 2018). Looking at the study overall: A mean of around 3 ug of DNA, ranging from about 0.2 to 27.4 ug, was extracted from sorted CD4+ and CD8+ cells. A CD8+CD57+ expansion meant a frequency higher than the mean frequency seen in healthy subjects. The research as a whole found: Although around 30 CD8+ CDR3 sequences were shared by patients and controls, these sequences appeared highly expressed in patients and within the immunodominant clones of patients. Patients and healthy controls showed no significant difference in CD8+ Simpson's diversity (P=0.060).

Points on this clonotype: No antigen is known for it. Per-base qualities were not stored, and no clone one base away is much larger.

Profiling of TCR beta VDJ combinations and CDR3 sequences used genomic DNA as the template. TCR repertoire sequencing was run on an Illumina HiSeq 2000. As for how the authors treated the data: TRBV/TRBJ rearrangement plots, CDR3 size and DJ length profiles, and Simpson's diversity index were used to assess repertoires. The most abundant DNA sequence in the deep sequencing data was defined as the immunodominant clone. CDR3 amino acid sequences were screened for sharing across subjects and compared with published repertoires and the VDJdb database. TCRdb itself trimmed the public reads at Q25 with fastp, ran MiXCR and retained productive beta chains. Each CDR3 protein appears once, grouped with its most common genes and DNA. For this entry, the V and J calls and clone size follow TCRdb and not the study's own pipeline. For this sample the table gives some 170,000 distinct CDR3 sequences, of which about 64% were detected only once. More than 35% of the sample is in the top ten clones.

CDR1 and CDR2 are read off the germline V gene as SGHTA and FQGTGA. The CDR3 goes from the cysteine to the phenylalanine over 16 residues. Kept here is only the CDR3 DNA, which spans 48 bases and is read in frame from base 1. Germline trimming amounts to 4 bases on V and 0 bases on J, with 5 as the count of junction bases outside the gene matches. Expansion of CD8+CD57+ cells had been shown by flow cytometry in the patients chosen for sequencing. Severe acquired aplastic anemia was diagnosed in all patients according to International Study of Aplastic Anemia and Agranulocytosis and Camitta criteria. Patients had received no therapy at the time of blood sampling. The study deep-sequenced TCR repertoires of sorted CD4+ and CD8+ blood T cells from severe aplastic anemia patients and healthy subjects. In the USA, patient enrollment took place under clinicaltrials.gov protocols 00001620, 01623167, 00001397, 00071045, 00081523 and 00961064. Ficoll-Paque density gradient centrifugation was used to isolate peripheral blood mononuclear cells. Before DNA extraction, CD4+ and CD8+ T cells were sorted by FACS or by magnetic beads.

The V and J segments used are TRBV7-3 and TRBJ2-1; the central 8 bases match TRBD2. The receptor was isolated from a human donor with aplastic anemia. The sample comprised sorted CD4+, CD8+, or CD8+CD57+ T cells (not recorded which) from PBMCs. The sequenced DNA: TGTGCCAGCAGCTCCGTAGCGGGAAGCTCCTACAATGAGCAGTTCTTC. It encodes CASSSVAGSSYNEQFF. The variable domain in full, with residues beyond the CDR3 obtained from the reference TRBV7-3 and TRBJ2-1 genes, is GAGVSQTPSNKVTEKGKYVELRCDPISGHTALYWYRQSLGQGPEFLIYFQGTGAADDSGLPNDRFFAVRPEGSVSTLKIQRTERGDSAVYLCASSSVAGSSYNEQFFGPGTRLTVL.